The present T cell receptor (beta chain) was sequenced within a study of blood T cell repertoires in COVID-19. Turning to the study itself: The samples span acute and convalescent COVID-19 from the United States, Italy and Spain.

The CDR3 contains 12 residues. With 2 bases removed from V and 9 bases from J, the gap between germline ends came to 11 bases. Germline V lookup: CDR1 SGHRS, CDR2 YFSETQ. Only in-frame clones appear in the TCRdb table, and some are missing; sequencing was by immunoSEQ multiplex PCR. The data contain about 300,000 clones, about nine tenths of them singletons. The sequencing input was PBMCs or T cells enriched from blood (not recorded which). The chain couples TRBV5-1 to TRBJ1-2; perhaps TRBD1 as D (6 bases). The TCR originated in a man aged 30 to 45 who had recovered from COVID-19. CDR3 nucleotide sequence: TGCGCCAGCAGCTTAAACAGGGACCGCTACACCTTC. Translating gives CASSLNRDRYTF.